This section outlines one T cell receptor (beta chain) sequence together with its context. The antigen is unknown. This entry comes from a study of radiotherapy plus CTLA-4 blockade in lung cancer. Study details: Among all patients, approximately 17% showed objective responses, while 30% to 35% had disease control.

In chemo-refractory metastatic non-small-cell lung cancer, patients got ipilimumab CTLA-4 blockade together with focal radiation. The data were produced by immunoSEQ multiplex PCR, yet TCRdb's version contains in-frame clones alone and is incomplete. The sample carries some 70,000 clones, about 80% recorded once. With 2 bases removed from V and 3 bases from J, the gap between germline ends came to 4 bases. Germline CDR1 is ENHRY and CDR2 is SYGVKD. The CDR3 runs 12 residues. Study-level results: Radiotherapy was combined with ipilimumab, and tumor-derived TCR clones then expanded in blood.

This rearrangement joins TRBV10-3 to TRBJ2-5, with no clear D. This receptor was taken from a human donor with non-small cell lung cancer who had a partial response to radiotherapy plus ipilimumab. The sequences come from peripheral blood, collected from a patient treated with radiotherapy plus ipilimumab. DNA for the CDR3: TGTGCCATCAGTGAGCGGGAAGAGACCCAGTACTTC. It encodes CAISEREETQYF.